This T cell receptor (beta chain) was recorded in a study of T cells in Graves' hyperthyroidism and ophthalmopathy. Regions amplified from RNA transcripts were the TCR beta CDR3 regions. Researchers ran a first-round RT-PCR on the TCR CDR3 using the HTBI primer set. TCRdb re-derived calls from the multiplex PCR reads in MiXCR, one entry per CDR3 protein. The data contain a few hundred thousand distinct CDR3 sequences, approximately 14% of them seen just once; the ten biggest clones take up approximately 8%. Pregnant or lactating patients were excluded, as were those with uncontrolled infection or other autoimmune disease. Trimming cost V 4 bases and J 2 bases, with 23 bases left between them. This CDR3 region has 18 residues. The germline gives CDR1 SGDLS, CDR2 YYNGEE. Details on this clonotype: Its antigen is not known.

Study-wide results and caveats: Most thyroid clonotypes expanded above 0.001 were also detected in blood.

Specimen: blood. The clonotype was recovered from a woman under 30 with Graves' hyperthyroidism. This rearrangement joins TRBV9 to TRBJ2-3; weak D call: TRBD2 (6 bases). The CDR3 is CASSSPRDGTSFTDTQYF. CDR3 nucleotide sequence: TGTGCCAGCAGCTCCCCCAGAGACGGGACTTCATTCACAGATACGCAGTATTTT.